The rows below give T cell receptor beta chains drawn from one sample of a study of Graves' ophthalmopathy and Graves' hyperthyroidism. TCRdb reprocessed the multiplex PCR reads via MiXCR and lists one record per CDR3 protein. The repertoire includes 350,000 to 450,000 distinct CDR3 sequences, around 18% of them detected once, and 1.6% sits in the top ten. The sample was peripheral blood. Receptors were obtained from a woman under 30 with Graves' ophthalmopathy. Both conserved end residues are part of each CDR3. A D gene is named only where the DNA matches it firmly. The size field is filled for only some rows; it gives once, few, many or a size class.

size: .; J: TRBJ1-1; D: .; V: TRBV3-1; length: 14; DNA: TGTGCCAGCAGCCACCAGGGTGGTGGGACTGAAGCTTTCTTT; CDR3: CASSHQGGGTEAFF
size: many; J: TRBJ2-7; D: .; V: TRBV7-9; length: 15; DNA: TGTGCCAGCAGCCCAGCAGGGCAGAGAGCCTACGAGCAGTACTTC; CDR3: CASSPAGQRAYEQYF
size: many; J: TRBJ2-5; D: TRBD2; V: TRBV7-2; length: 15; DNA: TGTGCCAGCAGCTTATTCCGGGGGGGCCGGGAGACCCAGTACTTC; CDR3: CASSLFRGGRETQYF
size: many; J: TRBJ2-7; D: .; V: TRBV15; length: 15; DNA: TGTGCCACCAGCAGAGCGAAGGGTCAGACCTACGAGCAGTACTTC; CDR3: CATSRAKGQTYEQYF
size: once; J: TRBJ1-2; D: .; V: TRBV28; length: 13; DNA: TGTGCCAGCAGTTTAGCCGGGAGAGAAAGGTACACCTTC; CDR3: CASSLAGRERYTF
size: many; J: TRBJ1-1; D: .; V: TRBV6-5; length: 14; DNA: TGTGCCACCTCCCGGGAACAGGTGAACACTGAAGCTTTCTTT; CDR3: CATSREQVNTEAFF
size: many; J: TRBJ2-7; D: TRBD2; V: TRBV28; length: 16; DNA: TGTGCCAGCAGTACTTTAGCGGGGACCCTCCACTACGAGCAGTACTTC; CDR3: CASSTLAGTLHYEQYF
size: many; J: TRBJ2-7; D: .; V: TRBV12-3/TRBV12-4; length: 12; DNA: TGTGCCAGCACCCTAGGGGTCCACGAGCAGTACTTC; CDR3: CASTLGVHEQYF
size: .; J: TRBJ2-7; D: TRBD2; V: TRBV29-1; length: 13; DNA: TGCAGCGTGACCGGGACTAGCGGCTACGAGCAGTACTTC; CDR3: CSVTGTSGYEQYF
size: .; J: TRBJ1-2; D: TRBD1; V: TRBV15; length: 19; DNA: TGTGCCACCAGCAGAGGATCCGGGACAGGGAAGGGTGGAGACTATGGCTACACCTTC; CDR3: CATSRGSGTGKGGDYGYTF
size: many; J: TRBJ1-6; D: .; V: TRBV5-1; length: 15; DNA: TGCGCCAGCAGTCCACAAGGGTTCTATAATTCACCCCTCCACTTT; CDR3: CASSPQGFYNSPLHF
size: .; J: TRBJ2-2; D: .; V: TRBV5-1; length: 17; DNA: TGCGCCAGCAGCTTGCGGTCGGCCAGCGGAAACACCGGGGAGCTGTTTTTT; CDR3: CASSLRSASGNTGELFF
size: many; J: TRBJ1-1; D: .; V: TRBV4-3; length: 14; DNA: TGCGCCAGCAGCCAAGGGTCGGGGAGTACTGAAGCTTTCTTT; CDR3: CASSQGSGSTEAFF
size: many; J: TRBJ2-7; D: TRBD2; V: TRBV27; length: 15; DNA: TGTGCCAGCAGTCTCCGGGGGACTAGCTCCTACGAGCAGTACTTC; CDR3: CASSLRGTSSYEQYF